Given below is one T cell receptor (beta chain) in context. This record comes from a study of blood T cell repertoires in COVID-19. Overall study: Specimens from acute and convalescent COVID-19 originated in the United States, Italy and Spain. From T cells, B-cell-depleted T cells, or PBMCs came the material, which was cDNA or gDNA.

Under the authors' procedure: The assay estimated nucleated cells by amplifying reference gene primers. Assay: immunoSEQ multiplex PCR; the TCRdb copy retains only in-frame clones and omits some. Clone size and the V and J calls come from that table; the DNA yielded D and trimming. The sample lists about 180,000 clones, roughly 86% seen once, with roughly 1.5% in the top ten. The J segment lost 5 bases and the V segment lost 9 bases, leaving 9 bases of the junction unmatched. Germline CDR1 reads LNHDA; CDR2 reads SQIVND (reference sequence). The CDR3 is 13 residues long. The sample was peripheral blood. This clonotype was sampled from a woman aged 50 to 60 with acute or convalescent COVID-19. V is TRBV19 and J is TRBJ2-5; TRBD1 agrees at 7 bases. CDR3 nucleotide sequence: TGTGCCAGCTACGACAGGGTAGCGGAGACCCAGTACTTC. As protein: CASYDRVAETQYF.